Each of the 8 T cell receptor beta chains below was sequenced from the same sample in a study of blood T cell repertoires in COVID-19. Assay: immunoSEQ multiplex PCR; the TCRdb copy retains only in-frame clones and omits some. The sample records 200,000 to 300,000 clones, about 86% being singletons. Sequencing input: peripheral blood. The receptors were gathered from a woman in her 30s who had recovered from COVID-19.

The genes are TRBV7-3 and TRBJ2-5, with 10 bases fitting TRBD1. Germline V CDR1 and CDR2: SGHTA, FQGTGA. This CDR3 spans 15 amino acids. Unmatched junction bases numbered 7, after V lost 5 bases and J lost 4 bases. The CDR3 nucleotides are TGTGCCAGCAGCCCGACAGGGGGCTGGGTAGAGACCCAGTACTTC. Translating gives CASSPTGGWVETQYF.

The chain links TRBV9 to TRBJ2-5, with D possibly matching TRBD1 (5 bases). The CDR3 totals 15 residues. CDR1 and CDR2 (germline): SGDLS, YYNGEE. Trimming took 0 bases from V and 3 from J, leaving 12 bases between them. CDR3 in amino acids: CASSVATGAEETQYF. DNA of the CDR3: TGTGCCAGCAGCGTAGCTACTGGGGCAGAAGAGACCCAGTACTTC.

This chain connects TRBV7-9 to TRBJ2-1; no clear D. Germline lookup yields CDR1 SEHNR and CDR2 FQNEAQ (reference sequence). The CDR3 loop spans 14 amino acids. V lost 3 bases and J 6 bases, leaving 12 bases between the germline ends. CDR3 in amino acids: CASSFPNLGNEQFF. In DNA, the CDR3 is TGTGCCAGCAGCTTTCCGAATCTCGGCAATGAGCAGTTCTTC.

The chain is built from TRBV7-9 and TRBJ2-7, with 10 bases identical to TRBD1. This CDR3 spans 16 amino acids. V lost 3 bases to trimming and J lost 6 bases; unmatched junction nucleotides: 11. Looked up from germline, CDR1 is SEHNR and CDR2 is FQNEAQ (reference sequence). This CDR3 is CASSFVSGQGIIEQYF. CDR3 nucleotides: TGTGCCAGCAGCTTCGTGTCGGGACAGGGGATTATCGAGCAGTACTTC. Together with reference TRBV7-9 and TRBJ2-7, the CDR3 gives the full variable domain: DTGVSQNPRHKITKRGQNVTFRCDPISEHNRLYWYRQTLGQGPEFLTYFQNEAQLEKSRLLSDRFSAERPKGSFSTLEIQRTEQGDSAMYLCASSFVSGQGIIEQYFGPGTRLTVT.

The genes are TRBV28 and TRBJ2-4; the D gene is possibly TRBD1 (6 bases). The V end was cut by 3 bases, the J end by 0 bases, with 12 bases between. Looked up from germline, CDR1 is MDHEN and CDR2 is SYDVKM. This CDR3 has 16 residues. The CDR3 sequence: CASSLDSRLAKNIQYF. The CDR3 nucleotides read TGTGCCAGCAGTTTGGACAGCCGCCTAGCCAAAAACATTCAGTACTTC.

This chain uses TRBV4-2 with TRBJ2-5, with 12 bases matching TRBD2. Germline CDR1 is LGHNA and CDR2 is YNFKEQ. CDR3 length equals 16 residues. V gave up 2 bases and J gave up 5 bases; unmatched junction bases: 6. This CDR3 is CASSQSSGGAWETQYF. CDR3 nucleotide sequence: TGTGCCAGCAGCCAATCTAGCGGGGGGGCTTGGGAGACCCAGTACTTC.

The gene calls are TRBV7-2 and TRBJ2-2, with TRBD2 as a possible D gene (5 bases). This CDR3 is 15 amino acids long. Deletions cut 2 bases from V and 6 bases from J, with 13 bases between. CDR1 SGHTA and CDR2 FQGNSA come from the germline V gene. The CDR3 sequence: CASSLMGSGSGELFF. The CDR3 DNA follows: TGTGCCAGCAGCTTAATGGGGAGTGGGTCCGGGGAGCTGTTTTTT.

The V gene is TRBV7-9, the J gene TRBJ2-7, with D possibly matching TRBD2 (5 bases). Trimming pared 7 bases from V and 0 bases from J, leaving 16 bases between. The V gene's germline CDR1 is SEHNR and CDR2 FQNEAQ (reference sequence). The CDR3 contains 15 residues. CDR3 DNA sequence: TGTGCCAGCACCTCTCCGGACTTTTCCTCCTACGAGCAGTACTTC. This encodes CASTSPDFSSYEQYF.